Each of the 10 T cell receptor beta chains below was sequenced from the same sample in a study of CD8 T cells in Susac syndrome. Roughly 0.45 to 1 ug RNA was reverse transcribed with random hexamers. Using its own MiXCR run on the immunoSEQ multiplex PCR reads, TCRdb lists one record per CDR3 protein. Counted here are some 120,000 distinct CDR3 sequences, roughly 95% occurring once; the ten biggest clones make up around 0.12%. Material: CD4+ T cells from PBMCs. These receptors originate from a human donor in good health.

This sequence joins TRBV5-1 and TRBJ2-5; 8 bases map to TRBD2. The CDR3 is 15 amino acids. Germline V gene lookup returns CDR1 SGHRS and CDR2 YFSETQ. The V segment lost 1 base and the J segment 2 bases; nucleotides outside the gene matches: 4. CDR3 in amino acids: CASSLTGTSQETQYF. In nucleotides, the CDR3 is TGCGCCAGCAGCTTGACCGGGACTAGTCAAGAGACCCAGTACTTC.

The CDR3: CASRGLANYEQYF. The CDR3 bases are TGTGCCAGCCGGGGACTAGCAAACTACGAGCAGTACTTC. The V call is TRBV2, the J call TRBJ2-7, with 9 nucleotides matching TRBD2. After removal of 8 bases from V and 3 bases from J, the junction contained 5 bases not matched to a gene. CDR1 and CDR2 from the germline V gene are SNHLY and FYNNEI. The CDR3 runs to 13 residues.

The chain couples TRBV29-1 to TRBJ2-5; 8 bases are shared with TRBD1. The CDR3 is made up of 13 amino acids. CDR1 SQVTM and CDR2 ANQGSEA come from the germline V gene. V gave up 2 bases and J gave up 6 bases; unmatched junction bases: 5. CDR3 DNA sequence: TGCAGCGTTGAAAGGACAGGGACCCAGACCCAGTACTTC. This sequence encodes CSVERTGTQTQYF. Supplemented by reference TRBV29-1 and TRBJ2-5, the full variable domain reads SAVISQKPSRDICQRGTSLTIQCQVDSQVTMMFWYRQQPGQSLTLIATANQGSEATYESGFVIDKFPISRPNLTFSTLTVSNMSPEDSSIYLCSVERTGTQTQYFGPGTRLLVL.

V and J are TRBV27 and TRBJ2-2; 12 positions agree with TRBD2. This CDR3 has 16 residues. Germline CDR1 is MNHEY and CDR2 is SMNVEV (reference sequence). The J segment lost 6 bases and the V segment lost 5 bases, leaving 7 bases of the junction unmatched. CDR3 region: CASSVLAGGQAGELFF. The CDR3 DNA sequence: TGTGCCAGCAGTGTACTAGCGGGAGGCCAGGCCGGGGAGCTGTTTTTT.

This clonotype has a single count. The gene calls are TRBV7-2 and TRBJ2-3; D possibly corresponds to TRBD2 (5 bases). Germline V CDR1 and CDR2: SGHTA, FQGNSA. V lost 7 bases to trimming and J lost 6 bases, with 8 bases between them. The CDR3 contains 11 residues. This CDR3 is CASISGDTQYF. The CDR3 region has the DNA TGTGCCAGCATCTCGGGGGATACGCAGTATTTT.

The J gene is TRBJ2-1, the V gene TRBV5-1; TRBD2 might be the D (6 bases). The CDR3 runs to 14 residues. The germline V gene has CDR1 SGHRS and CDR2 YFSETQ. Trimming removed 3 bases at V and 6 bases at J, with 13 bases between. CDR3 bases: TGCGCCAGCAGCTGGGGGAGGCCCCTCAATGAGCAGTTCTTC. Translation: CASSWGRPLNEQFF.

This clonotype was observed a handful of times. CDR3 in amino acids: CSVAGTGSGYGYTF. CDR3 sequence (DNA): TGCAGCGTTGCCGGGACAGGGTCTGGGTATGGCTACACCTTC. This chain links TRBV29-1 with TRBJ1-2; 9 nucleotides agree with TRBD1. Germline assignment: CDR1 SQVTM and CDR2 ANQGSEA. V lost 4 bases and J lost 5; bases outside the gene matches: 8. This CDR3 spans 14 amino acids.

The chain is built from TRBV6-6 and TRBJ2-7; D is unresolved. The CDR3 contains 14 residues. Germline assignment: CDR1 MNHNY and CDR2 SVGAGI (reference sequence). Between the trimmed V and J ends, which lost 6 bases and 2 bases, there was a span of 14 bases. The CDR3: CASSRTSTTYEQYF. CDR3 nucleotide sequence: TGTGCCAGCAGCCGCACATCAACCACCTACGAGCAGTACTTC.

This chain links TRBV18 with TRBJ2-7; D gene ambiguous. CDR3 length equals 13 residues. V dropped 4 bases and J dropped 6 bases, with 13 bases sitting between them. CDR1 and CDR2 (germline): KGHSH, LQKENI. The CDR3 region is CASSLRTSSEQYF. The CDR3, as DNA: TGTGCCAGCTCACTCAGGACCAGCTCCGAGCAGTACTTC.

This chain joins TRBV7-2 and TRBJ2-5; 12 bases match TRBD2. V was pared by 3 bases and J by 5 bases, with 7 bases of the junction left unmatched. The CDR3 is 16 amino acids. From germline, CDR1 is SGHTA and CDR2 FQGNSA. The CDR3 protein is CASSFRTSGTGETQYF. The CDR3 DNA reads TGTGCCAGCAGCTTCAGGACTAGCGGGACTGGTGAGACCCAGTACTTC.